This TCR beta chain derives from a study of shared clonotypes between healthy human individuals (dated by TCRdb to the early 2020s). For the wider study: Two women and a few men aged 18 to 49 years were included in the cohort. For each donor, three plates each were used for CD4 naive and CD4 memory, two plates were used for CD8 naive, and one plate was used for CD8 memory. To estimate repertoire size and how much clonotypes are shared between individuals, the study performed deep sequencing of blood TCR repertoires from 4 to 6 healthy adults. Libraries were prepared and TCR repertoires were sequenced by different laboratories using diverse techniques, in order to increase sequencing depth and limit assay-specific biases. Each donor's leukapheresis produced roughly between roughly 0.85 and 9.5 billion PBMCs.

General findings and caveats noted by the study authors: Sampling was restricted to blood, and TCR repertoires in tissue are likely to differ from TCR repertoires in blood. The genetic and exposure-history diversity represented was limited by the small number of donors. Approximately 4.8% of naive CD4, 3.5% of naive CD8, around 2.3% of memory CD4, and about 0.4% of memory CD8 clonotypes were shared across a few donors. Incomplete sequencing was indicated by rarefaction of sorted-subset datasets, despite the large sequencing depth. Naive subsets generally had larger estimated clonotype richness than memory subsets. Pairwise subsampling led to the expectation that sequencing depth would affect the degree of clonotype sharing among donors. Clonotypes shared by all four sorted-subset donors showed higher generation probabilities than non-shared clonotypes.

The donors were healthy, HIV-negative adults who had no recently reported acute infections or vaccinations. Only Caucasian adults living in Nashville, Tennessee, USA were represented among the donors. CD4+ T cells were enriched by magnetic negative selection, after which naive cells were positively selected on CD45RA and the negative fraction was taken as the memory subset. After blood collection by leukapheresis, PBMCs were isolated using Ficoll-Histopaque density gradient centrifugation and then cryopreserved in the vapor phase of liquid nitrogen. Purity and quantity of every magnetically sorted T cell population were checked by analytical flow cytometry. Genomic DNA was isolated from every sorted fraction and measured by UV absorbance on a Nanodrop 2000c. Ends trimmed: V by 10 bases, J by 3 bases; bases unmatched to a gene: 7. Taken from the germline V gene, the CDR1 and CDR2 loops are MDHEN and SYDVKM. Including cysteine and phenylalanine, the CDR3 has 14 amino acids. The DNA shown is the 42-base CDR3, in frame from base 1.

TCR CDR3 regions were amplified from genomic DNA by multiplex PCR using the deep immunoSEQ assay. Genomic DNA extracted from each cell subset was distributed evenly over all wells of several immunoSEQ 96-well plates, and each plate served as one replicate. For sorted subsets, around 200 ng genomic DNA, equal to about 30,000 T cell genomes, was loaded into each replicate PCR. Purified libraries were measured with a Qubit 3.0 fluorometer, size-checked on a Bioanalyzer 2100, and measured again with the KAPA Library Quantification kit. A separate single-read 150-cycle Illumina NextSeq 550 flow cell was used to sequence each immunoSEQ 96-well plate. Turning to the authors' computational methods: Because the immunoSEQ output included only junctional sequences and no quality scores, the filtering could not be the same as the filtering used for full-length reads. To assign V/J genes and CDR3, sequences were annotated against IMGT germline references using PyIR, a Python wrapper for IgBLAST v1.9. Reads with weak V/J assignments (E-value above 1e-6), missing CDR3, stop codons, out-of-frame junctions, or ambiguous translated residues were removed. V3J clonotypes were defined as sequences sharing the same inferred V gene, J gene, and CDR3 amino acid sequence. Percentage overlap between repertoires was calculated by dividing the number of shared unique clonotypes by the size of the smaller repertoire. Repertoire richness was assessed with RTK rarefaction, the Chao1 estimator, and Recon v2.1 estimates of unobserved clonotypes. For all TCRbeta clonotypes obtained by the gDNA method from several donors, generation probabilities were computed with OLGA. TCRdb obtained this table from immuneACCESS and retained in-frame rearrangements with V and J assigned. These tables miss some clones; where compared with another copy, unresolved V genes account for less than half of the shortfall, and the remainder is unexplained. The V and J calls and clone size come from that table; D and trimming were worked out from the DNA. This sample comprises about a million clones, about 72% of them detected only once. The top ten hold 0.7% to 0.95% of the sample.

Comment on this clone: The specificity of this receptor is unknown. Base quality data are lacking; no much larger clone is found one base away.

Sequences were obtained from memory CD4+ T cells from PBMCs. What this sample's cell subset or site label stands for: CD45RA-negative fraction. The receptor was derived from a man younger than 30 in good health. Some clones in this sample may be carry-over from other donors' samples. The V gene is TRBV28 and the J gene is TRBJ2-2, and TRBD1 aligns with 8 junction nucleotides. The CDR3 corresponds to CATKTGAYTGELFF. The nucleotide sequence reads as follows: TGTGCCACCAAGACAGGGGCCTACACCGGGGAGCTGTTTTTT.